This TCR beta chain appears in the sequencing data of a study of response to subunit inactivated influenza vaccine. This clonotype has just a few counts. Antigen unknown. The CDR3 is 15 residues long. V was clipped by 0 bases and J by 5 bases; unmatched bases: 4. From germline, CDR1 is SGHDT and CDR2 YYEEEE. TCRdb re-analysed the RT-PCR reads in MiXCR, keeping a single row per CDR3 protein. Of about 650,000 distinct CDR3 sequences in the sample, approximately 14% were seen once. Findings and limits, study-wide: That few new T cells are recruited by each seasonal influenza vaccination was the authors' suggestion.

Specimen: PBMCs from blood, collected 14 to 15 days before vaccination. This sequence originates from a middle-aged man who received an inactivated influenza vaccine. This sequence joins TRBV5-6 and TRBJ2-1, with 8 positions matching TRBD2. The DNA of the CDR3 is TGTGCCAGCAGCTTGGCGACTAGCGTTAACAATGAGCAGTTCTTC. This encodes CASSLATSVNNEQFF.